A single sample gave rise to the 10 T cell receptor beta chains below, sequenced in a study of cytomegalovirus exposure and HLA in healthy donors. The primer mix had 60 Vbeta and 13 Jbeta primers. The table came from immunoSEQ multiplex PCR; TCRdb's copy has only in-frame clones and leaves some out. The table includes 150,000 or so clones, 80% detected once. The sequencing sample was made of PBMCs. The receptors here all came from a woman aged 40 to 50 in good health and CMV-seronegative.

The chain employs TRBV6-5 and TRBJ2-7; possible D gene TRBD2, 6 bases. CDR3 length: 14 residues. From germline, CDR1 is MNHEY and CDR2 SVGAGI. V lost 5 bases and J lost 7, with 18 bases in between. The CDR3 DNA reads TGTGCCAGCAGTACTCGCGGGACGGCCGGGGAGCAGTACTTC. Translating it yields CASSTRGTAGEQYF.

Here the CDR3 reads CASSSELAVLSSYEQYF. The CDR3 nucleotides are TGCGCCAGCAGCTCGGAGTTAGCGGTCCTGAGCTCCTACGAGCAGTACTTC. This rearrangement joins TRBV5-1 to TRBJ2-7, with a weak D call TRBD2 (6 bases). Germline CDR1 reads SGHRS; CDR2 reads YFSETQ. CDR3 length equals 17 residues. V was cut by 3 bases and J by 0 bases, with 19 bases left in between.

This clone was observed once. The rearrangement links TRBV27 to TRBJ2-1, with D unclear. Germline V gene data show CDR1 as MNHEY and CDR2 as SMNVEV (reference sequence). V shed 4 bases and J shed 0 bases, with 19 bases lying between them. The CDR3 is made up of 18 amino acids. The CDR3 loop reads CASSCRVLRNFSYNEQFF. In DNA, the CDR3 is TGTGCCAGCAGTTGCCGGGTCTTACGAAACTTCTCCTACAATGAGCAGTTCTTC.

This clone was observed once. The CDR3 nucleotides are TGTGCCAGCAGTCGACCAGGGGTAATCAATGGCTACACCTTC. It specifies CASSRPGVINGYTF. V gene TRBV28 combines with J gene TRBJ1-2, with a possible D match to TRBD1 (6 bases). Looked up from germline, CDR1 is MDHEN and CDR2 is SYDVKM. V gave up 5 bases and J gave up 6 bases, with 16 bases separating them. The CDR3 totals 14 residues.

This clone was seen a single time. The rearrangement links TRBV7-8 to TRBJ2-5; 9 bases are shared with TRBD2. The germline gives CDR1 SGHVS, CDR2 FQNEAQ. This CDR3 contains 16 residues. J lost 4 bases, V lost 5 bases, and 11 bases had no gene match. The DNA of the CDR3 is TGTGCCAGCAGCCCCGAAGGTAGCGGGGGACGAGAGACCCAGTACTTC. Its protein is CASSPEGSGGRETQYF.

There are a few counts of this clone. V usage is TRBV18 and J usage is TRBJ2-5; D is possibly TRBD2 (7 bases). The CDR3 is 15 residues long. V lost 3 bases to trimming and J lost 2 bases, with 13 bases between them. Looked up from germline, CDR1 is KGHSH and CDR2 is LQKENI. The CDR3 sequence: CASSPGRGPQETQYF. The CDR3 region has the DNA TGTGCCAGCTCACCCGGGCGGGGGCCTCAAGAGACCCAGTACTTC.

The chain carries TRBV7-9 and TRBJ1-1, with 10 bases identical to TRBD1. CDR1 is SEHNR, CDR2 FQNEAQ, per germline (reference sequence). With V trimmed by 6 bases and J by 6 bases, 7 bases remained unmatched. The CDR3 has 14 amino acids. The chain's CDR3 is CASRSGTGVPEAFF. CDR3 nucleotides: TGTGCCAGCAGGTCCGGGACAGGGGTACCTGAAGCTTTCTTT.

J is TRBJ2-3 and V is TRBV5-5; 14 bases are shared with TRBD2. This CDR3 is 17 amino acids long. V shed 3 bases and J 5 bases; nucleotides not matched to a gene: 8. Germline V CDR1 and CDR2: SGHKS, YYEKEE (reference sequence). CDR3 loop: CASSSGTSGRSRDTQYF. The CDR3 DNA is TGTGCCAGCAGCTCGGGGACTAGCGGGAGATCAAGAGATACGCAGTATTTT.

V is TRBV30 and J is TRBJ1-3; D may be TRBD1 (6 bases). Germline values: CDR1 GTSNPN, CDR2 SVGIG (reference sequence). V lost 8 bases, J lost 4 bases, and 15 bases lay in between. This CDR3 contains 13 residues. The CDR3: CAGHRDTGNTIYF. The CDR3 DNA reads TGTGCCGGACACAGGGATACAGGAAACACCATATATTTT.

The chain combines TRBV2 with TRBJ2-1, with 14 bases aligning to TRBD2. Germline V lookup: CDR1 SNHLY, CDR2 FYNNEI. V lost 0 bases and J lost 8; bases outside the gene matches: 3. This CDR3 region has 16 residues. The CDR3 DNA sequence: TGTGCCAGCAGTGAAGCGGGACTAGCGGGGGTGGATGAGCAGTTCTTC. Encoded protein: CASSEAGLAGVDEQFF. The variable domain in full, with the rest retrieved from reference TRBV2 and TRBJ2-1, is EPEVTQTPSHQVTQMGQEVILRCVPISNHLYFYWYRQILGQKVEFLVSFYNNEISEKSEIFDDQFSVERPDGSNFTLKIRSTKLEDSAMYFCASSEAGLAGVDEQFFGPGTRLTVL.